The clone carrying this TCR beta chain was counted ten times or more. In germline, CDR1 is MDHEN, CDR2 SYDVKM. Deletions cut 3 bases from V and 1 base from J, with 13 bases between. The CDR3 consists of 16 residues. Authors' processing steps: Nucleated cell number was recorded as an estimate derived from reference gene primer amplification. Clones were read by immunoSEQ multiplex PCR, and TCRdb kept only the in-frame ones, dropping some. D and trimming come from the DNA, and the V and J calls and clone size come from that table. The repertoire consists of tens of thousands of clones, with roughly 88% occurring once and the leading ten covering roughly 8.1%. The sample comes from a study of blood T cell repertoires in COVID-19. Overall study: Donors in the United States, Italy and Spain gave samples during acute or convalescent COVID-19. PBMCs, B-cell-depleted T cells, or T cells provided the cDNA or gDNA that made up the material.

This sequence joins TRBV28 and TRBJ1-5, with a tentative D call TRBD1 (5 bases). The source of this sequence is a woman in her 70s with acute or convalescent COVID-19. Specimen: peripheral blood. The CDR3 loop reads CASSLNRQISNQPQHF. As DNA, the CDR3 is TGTGCCAGCAGTTTGAATCGACAGATCAGCAATCAGCCCCAGCATTTT.